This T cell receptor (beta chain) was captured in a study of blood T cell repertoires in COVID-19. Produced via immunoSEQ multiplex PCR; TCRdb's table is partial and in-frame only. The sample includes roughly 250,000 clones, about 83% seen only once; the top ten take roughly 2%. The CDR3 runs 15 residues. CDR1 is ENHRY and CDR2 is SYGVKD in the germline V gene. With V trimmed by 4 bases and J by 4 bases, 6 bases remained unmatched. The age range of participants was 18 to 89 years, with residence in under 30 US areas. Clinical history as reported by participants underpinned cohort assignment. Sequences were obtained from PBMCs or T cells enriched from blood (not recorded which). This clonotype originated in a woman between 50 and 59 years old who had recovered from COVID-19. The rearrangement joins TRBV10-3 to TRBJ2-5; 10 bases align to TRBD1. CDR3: CAISAMTGGRETQYF. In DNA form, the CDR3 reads TGTGCCATCAGTGCAATGACAGGGGGCCGAGAGACCCAGTACTTC.